This T cell receptor beta chain came from a study of chemoradiotherapy in HPV16-positive cancers. Study summary: Candidate HPV-specific clones and shared TCR motifs came from a couple of HPV16-positive patients. The study's findings and limits: For HPV16-positive patients, expanding HPV-responsive T cells associated with longer recurrence-free survival. Non-HPV-specific T cells did not expand in tumors during treatment, whereas candidate HPV-specific clones and E7-related motifs did.

As to this clone: Its antigen is unidentified.

Repertoires were sampled repeatedly during chemoradiotherapy. Repertoires were generated with immunoSEQ multiplex PCR, while TCRdb's copy carries only in-frame clones and drops some. The sample yields about 5,100 clones, about 92% seen once. In germline, CDR1 is SQVTM, CDR2 ANQGSEA. V was cut by 8 bases and J by 4 bases, with 15 bases left in between. The CDR3 is 12 amino acids. The clonotype comes from a human donor with HPV-associated anogenital cancer. Sampling was carried out from a patient who underwent chemoradiotherapy. The V call is TRBV29-1, the J call TRBJ2-7; weak D call: TRBD2 (5 bases). In DNA form, the CDR3 reads TGCAGCTTCCGCCTCGGGAATTACGAGCAGTACTTC. Amino acids: CSFRLGNYEQYF.